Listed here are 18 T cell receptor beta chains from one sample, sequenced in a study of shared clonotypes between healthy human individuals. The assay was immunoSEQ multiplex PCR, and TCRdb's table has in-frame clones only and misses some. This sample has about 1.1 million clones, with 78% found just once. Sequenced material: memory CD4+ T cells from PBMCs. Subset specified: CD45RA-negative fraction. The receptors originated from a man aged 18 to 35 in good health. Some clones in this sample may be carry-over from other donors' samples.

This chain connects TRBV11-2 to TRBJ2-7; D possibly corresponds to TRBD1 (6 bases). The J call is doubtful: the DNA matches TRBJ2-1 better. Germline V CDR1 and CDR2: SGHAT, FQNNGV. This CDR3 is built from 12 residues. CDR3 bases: TGTGCCAGCAGCTTAAACAGGGATGAGCAGTTCTTC. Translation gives CASSLNRDEQFF.

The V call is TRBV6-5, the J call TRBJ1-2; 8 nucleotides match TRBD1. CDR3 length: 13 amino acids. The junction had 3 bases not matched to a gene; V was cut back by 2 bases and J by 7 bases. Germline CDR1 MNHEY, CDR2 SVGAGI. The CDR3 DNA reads TGTGCCAGCAGTTACGGACAGGGCACTGGCTACACCTTC. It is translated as CASSYGQGTGYTF.

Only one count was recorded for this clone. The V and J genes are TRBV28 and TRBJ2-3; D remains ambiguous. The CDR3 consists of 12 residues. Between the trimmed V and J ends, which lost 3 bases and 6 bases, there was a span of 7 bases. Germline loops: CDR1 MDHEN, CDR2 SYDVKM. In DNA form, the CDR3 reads TGTGCCAGCAGTTTGTACCCGGATACGCAGTATTTT. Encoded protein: CASSLYPDTQYF.

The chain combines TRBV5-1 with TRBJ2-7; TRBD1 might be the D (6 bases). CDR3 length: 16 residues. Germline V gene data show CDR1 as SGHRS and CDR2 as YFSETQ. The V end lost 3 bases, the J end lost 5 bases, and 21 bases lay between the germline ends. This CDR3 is CASSSDRLFPSDEQYF. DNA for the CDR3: TGCGCCAGCAGCTCCGACAGGCTGTTTCCTTCGGACGAGCAGTACTTC.

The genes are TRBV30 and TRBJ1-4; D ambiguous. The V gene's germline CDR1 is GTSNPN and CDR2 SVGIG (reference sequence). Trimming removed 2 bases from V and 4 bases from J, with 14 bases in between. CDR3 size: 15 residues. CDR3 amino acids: CAWSTGSGLNEKLFF. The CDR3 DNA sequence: TGTGCCTGGAGTACGGGGAGCGGCCTTAATGAAAAACTGTTTTTT.

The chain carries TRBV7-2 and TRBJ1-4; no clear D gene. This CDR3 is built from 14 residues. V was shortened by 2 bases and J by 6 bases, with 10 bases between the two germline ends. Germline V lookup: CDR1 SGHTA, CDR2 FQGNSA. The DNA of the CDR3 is TGTGCCAGCAGCTTAAGTCGGGCGGATGAAAAACTGTTTTTT. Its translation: CASSLSRADEKLFF.

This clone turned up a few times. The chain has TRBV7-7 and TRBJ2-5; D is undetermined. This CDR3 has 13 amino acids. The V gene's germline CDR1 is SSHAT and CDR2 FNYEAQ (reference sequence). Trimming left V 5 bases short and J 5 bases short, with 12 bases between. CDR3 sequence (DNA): TGTGCCAGCAGCCCAAGGGTGTGGGAGACCCAGTACTTC. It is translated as CASSPRVWETQYF.

The CDR3 DNA reads TGCGCCAGCAGTCAAAACCCTAGCGGGTCCTACGAGCAGTACTTC. Encoded protein: CASSQNPSGSYEQYF. The V and J genes are TRBV23-1 and TRBJ2-7, with 8 bases that match TRBD2. TRBV23-1 is noted as an ORF with a role that remains uncertain. After removal of 2 bases from V and 1 base from J, the junction contained 4 bases not matched to a gene. There are 15 residues in the CDR3.

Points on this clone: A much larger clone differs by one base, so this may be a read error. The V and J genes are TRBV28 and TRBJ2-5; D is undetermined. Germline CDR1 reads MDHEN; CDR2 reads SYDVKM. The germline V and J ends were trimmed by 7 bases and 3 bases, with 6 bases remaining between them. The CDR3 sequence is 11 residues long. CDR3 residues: CASKYEETQYF. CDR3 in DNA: TGTGCCAGCAAATACGAAGAGACCCAGTACTTC.

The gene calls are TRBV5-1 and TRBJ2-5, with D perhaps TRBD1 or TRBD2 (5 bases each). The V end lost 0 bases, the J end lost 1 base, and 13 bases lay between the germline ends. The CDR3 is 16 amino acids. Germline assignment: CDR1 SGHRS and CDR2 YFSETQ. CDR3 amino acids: CASSLVGVSGQETQYF. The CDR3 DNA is TGCGCCAGCAGCTTGGTGGGGGTATCAGGCCAAGAGACCCAGTACTTC.

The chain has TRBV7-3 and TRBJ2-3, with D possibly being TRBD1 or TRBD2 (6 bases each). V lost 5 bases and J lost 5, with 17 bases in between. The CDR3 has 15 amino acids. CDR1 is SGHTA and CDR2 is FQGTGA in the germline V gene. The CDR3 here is CASSHRARDLDTQYF. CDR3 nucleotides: TGTGCCAGCAGCCACAGGGCGCGGGATTTAGATACGCAGTATTTT.

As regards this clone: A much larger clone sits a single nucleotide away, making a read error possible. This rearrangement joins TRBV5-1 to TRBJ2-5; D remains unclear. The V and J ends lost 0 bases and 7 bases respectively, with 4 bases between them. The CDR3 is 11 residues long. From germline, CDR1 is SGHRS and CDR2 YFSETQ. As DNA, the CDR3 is TGCGCCAGCAGCTTGGGAGGGACCCAGTACTTC. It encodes CASSLGGTQYF. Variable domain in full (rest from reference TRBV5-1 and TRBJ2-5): KAGVTQTPRYLIKTRGQQVTLSCSPISGHRSVSWYQQTPGQGLQFLFEYFSETQRNKGNFPGRFSGRQFSNSRSEMNVSTLELGDSALYLCASSLGGTQYFGPGTRLLVL.

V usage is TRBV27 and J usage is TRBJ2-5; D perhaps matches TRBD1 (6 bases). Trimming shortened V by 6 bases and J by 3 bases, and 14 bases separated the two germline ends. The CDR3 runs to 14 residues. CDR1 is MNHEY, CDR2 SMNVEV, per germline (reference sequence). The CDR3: CASSRTGPEETQYF. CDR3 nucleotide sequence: TGTGCCAGCAGCCGCACAGGGCCCGAAGAGACCCAGTACTTC.

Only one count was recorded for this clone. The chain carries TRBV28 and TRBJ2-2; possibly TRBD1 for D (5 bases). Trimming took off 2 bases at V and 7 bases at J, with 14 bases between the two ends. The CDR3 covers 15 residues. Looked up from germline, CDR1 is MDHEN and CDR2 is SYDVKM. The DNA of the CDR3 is TGTGCCAGCAGTTTAGTAGGGGAAAGAAGCGGGGAGCTGTTTTTT. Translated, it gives CASSLVGERSGELFF.

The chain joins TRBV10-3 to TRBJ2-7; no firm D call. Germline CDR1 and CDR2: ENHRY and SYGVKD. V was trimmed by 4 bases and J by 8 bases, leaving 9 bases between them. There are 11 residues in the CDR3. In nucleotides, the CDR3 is TGTGCCATCAGTGTTGACCTGAAGCAGTACTTC. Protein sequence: CAISVDLKQYF.

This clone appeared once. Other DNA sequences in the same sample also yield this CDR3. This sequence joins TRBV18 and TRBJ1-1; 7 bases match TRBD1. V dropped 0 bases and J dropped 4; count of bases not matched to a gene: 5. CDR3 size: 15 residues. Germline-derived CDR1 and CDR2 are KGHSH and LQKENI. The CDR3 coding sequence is TGTGCCAGCTCACCACCATTCGCAGGGGGCACTGAAGCTTTCTTT. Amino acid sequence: CASSPPFAGGTEAFF.

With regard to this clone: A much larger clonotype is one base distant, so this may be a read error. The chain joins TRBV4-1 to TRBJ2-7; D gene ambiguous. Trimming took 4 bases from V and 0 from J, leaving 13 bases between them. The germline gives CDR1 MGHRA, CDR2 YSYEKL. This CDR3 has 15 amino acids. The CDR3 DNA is TGCGCCAGCAGCCGAAGCGAGTCCTCCTCCTACGAGCAGTACTTC. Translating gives CASSRSESSSYEQYF.

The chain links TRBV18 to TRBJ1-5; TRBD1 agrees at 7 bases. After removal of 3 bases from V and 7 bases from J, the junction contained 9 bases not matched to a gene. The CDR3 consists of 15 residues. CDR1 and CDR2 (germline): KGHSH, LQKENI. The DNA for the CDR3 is TGTGCCAGCTCACCTAACAGGGGCGATGGGCAGCCCCAGCATTTT. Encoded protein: CASSPNRGDGQPQHF.